This T cell receptor (beta chain) is drawn from a study of siplizumab effects on memory and regulatory T cells. Notes on the study in general: Memory cells seemed less diverse than naive T cells, which seemed major alloresponse contributors. Siplizumab led to significantly less abundant alloreactive sequences that could be traced back to unstimulated CD4+ memory cells.

Worth noting for this clone: Its antigen is not known.

The table came from immunoSEQ multiplex PCR; TCRdb's copy has only in-frame clones and leaves some out. The sample holds roughly 60,000 clones, more than 80% seen once. V lost 4 bases to trimming and J lost 12 bases, with 14 bases between them. Germline assignment: CDR1 SEHNR and CDR2 FQNEAQ (reference sequence). The CDR3 is made up of 12 amino acids. This receptor was identified in a human donor in good health. Sequencing used CD8+ T cells sorted from blood. This chain uses TRBV7-9 with TRBJ2-3; D remains ambiguous. The DNA of the CDR3 is TGTGCCAGCAGCTCACCTAATCTACTCCAGTATTTT. The encoded protein is CASSSPNLLQYF.